These 24 T cell receptor beta chains came from one sample sequenced in a study of blood T cell repertoires in COVID-19. Produced via immunoSEQ multiplex PCR; TCRdb's table is partial and in-frame only. Here the sample spans 140,000 to 150,000 clones, around 80% being singletons. Sequenced: peripheral blood. The receptors were sampled from a human donor with acute or convalescent COVID-19. The donor label of this sample is uncertain.

The chain carries TRBV6-6 and TRBJ2-7; a weak D match, TRBD2 (6 bases). Trimming cost V 0 bases and J 3 bases, with 9 bases left between them. Per germline, CDR1 MNHNY and CDR2 SVGAGI (reference sequence). The CDR3 is 14 residues long. The CDR3 spells CASSYSSGLYEQYF. CDR3 DNA sequence: TGTGCCAGCAGTTACTCTTCGGGACTCTACGAGCAGTACTTC.

This clone was observed once. V is TRBV4-2 and J is TRBJ2-5; the match to TRBD2 covers 12 bases. V lost 2 bases to trimming and J lost 1 base; unmatched junction nucleotides: 2. The CDR3 has 16 amino acids. From germline, CDR1 is LGHNA and CDR2 YNFKEQ. The CDR3, as DNA: TGTGCCAGCAGCCAACCGGGACTAGCGGGCCAAGAGACCCAGTACTTC. It yields the protein CASSQPGLAGQETQYF.

The V gene is TRBV30, the J gene TRBJ1-1, with 7 bases aligning to TRBD1. CDR1 and CDR2 (germline): GTSNPN, SVGIG (reference sequence). The V and J ends lost 8 bases and 0 bases, in that order; junction bases with no gene match: 6. The CDR3 runs 13 residues. The CDR3 DNA sequence: TGTGCCAGCCGGACAGGCCTGAACACTGAAGCTTTCTTT. Translating gives CASRTGLNTEAFF.

There are a few counts of this clone. The chain has TRBV5-1 and TRBJ2-4; 9 bases line up with TRBD1. The CDR3 has 15 residues. Germline V gene data show CDR1 as SGHRS and CDR2 as YFSETQ. V lost 0 bases, J lost 9 bases, and 7 bases stayed unmatched. The CDR3 is CASSLDGTGYVIQYF. CDR3 in DNA: TGCGCCAGCAGCTTGGATGGGACAGGGTATGTCATTCAGTACTTC.

This clone showed up just once. The V and J genes are TRBV11-2 and TRBJ2-2; 9 nucleotides match TRBD2. V dropped 3 bases and J dropped 5; count of bases not matched to a gene: 7. CDR1 and CDR2 from the germline V gene are SGHAT and FQNNGV. The CDR3 has 16 amino acids. CDR3 sequence: CASSFTAGGQTGELFF. CDR3 sequence (DNA): TGTGCCAGCAGCTTTACTGCGGGGGGGCAGACCGGGGAGCTGTTTTTT.

The chain has TRBV4-3 and TRBJ2-1, with D possibly being TRBD2 (6 bases). Deletions cut 3 bases from V and 2 bases from J, with 11 bases between. This CDR3 contains 15 residues. Germline V gene sequence: CDR1 LGHNA, CDR2 YSLEER. The CDR3 here is CASSQTSGAYNEQFF. CDR3 coding DNA: TGCGCCAGCAGCCAGACCTCGGGGGCCTACAATGAGCAGTTCTTC.

The V gene is TRBV6-4, the J gene TRBJ2-5; TRBD1 agrees at 7 bases. This CDR3 region has 15 residues. Germline V gene data show CDR1 as MRHNA and CDR2 as SNTAGT. V shed 4 bases and J 4 bases; nucleotides not matched to a gene: 9. The chain's CDR3 is CASSANPGGRETQYF. The DNA of the CDR3 is TGTGCCAGCAGTGCGAACCCAGGGGGTAGAGAGACCCAGTACTTC.

The V call is TRBV5-8, the J call TRBJ1-6; the match to TRBD1 covers 7 bases. The junction had 4 bases not matched to a gene; V was cut back by 0 bases and J by 4 bases. The CDR3 length is 16 residues. The germline CDR1 and CDR2 sequences are SGHTS and YDEGEE. The chain's CDR3 is CASSLGRGYYNSPLHF. DNA for the CDR3: TGTGCCAGCAGCTTGGGCAGGGGGTATTATAATTCACCCCTCCACTTT.

The J gene is TRBJ2-1, the V gene TRBV10-3, with a possible D match to TRBD2 (5 bases). This CDR3 comprises 16 residues. The V end was cut by 4 bases, the J end by 0 bases, with 13 bases between. Germline CDR1 ENHRY, CDR2 SYGVKD. DNA for the CDR3: TGTGCCATCAGTGCCGCGGCGGGCCCCTCCTACAATGAGCAGTTCTTC. It specifies CAISAAAGPSYNEQFF.

This clone was recorded a few times. The chain links TRBV29-1 to TRBJ2-7; a weak D match, TRBD1 (6 bases). Germline V gene lookup returns CDR1 SQVTM and CDR2 ANQGSEA. This CDR3 is 14 amino acids long. Trimming stripped 7 bases from V and 3 bases from J, with 19 bases between. The CDR3 region is CSAKDRLSDYEQYF. The CDR3 bases are TGCAGCGCCAAAGACAGGCTTTCTGACTACGAGCAGTACTTC.

This sequence joins TRBV5-1 and TRBJ1-3; 7 nucleotides agree with TRBD1. V was pared by 4 bases and J by 3 bases, with 4 bases of the junction left unmatched. The germline CDR1 and CDR2 sequences are SGHRS and YFSETQ. The CDR3 consists of 14 residues. CDR3 sequence (DNA): TGCGCCAGCAGCCGCGGGACAGATGGAAACACCATATATTTT. It yields the protein CASSRGTDGNTIYF.

V usage is TRBV30 and J usage is TRBJ1-2; 7 nucleotides line up with TRBD1. CDR1 GTSNPN and CDR2 SVGIG come from the germline V gene (reference sequence). J gave up 10 bases and V 3 bases, and 14 bases lay outside the gene matches. The CDR3 has 14 amino acids. CDR3 protein: CAWSLGTTGDPYTF. The CDR3, as DNA: TGTGCCTGGAGCTTAGGAACAACAGGGGATCCCTACACCTTC.

The chain has TRBV11-2 and TRBJ2-1; TRBD1 matches 10 bases. The CDR3 extends over 17 amino acids. Germline CDR1 is SGHAT and CDR2 is FQNNGV. Trimming cost V 4 bases and J 4 bases; bases outside gene matches: 10. The CDR3 coding sequence is TGTGCCAGCAGCTCTAGATCCGGGACAGGGGTATACAATGAGCAGTTCTTC. It is translated as CASSSRSGTGVYNEQFF. Looking up the rest from reference TRBV11-2 and TRBJ2-1 gives the full variable domain: EAGVAQSPRYKIIEKRQSVAFWCNPISGHATLYWYQQILGQGPKLLIQFQNNGVVDDSQLPKDRFSAERLKGVDSTLKIQPAKLEDSAVYLCASSSRSGTGVYNEQFFGPGTRLTVL.

V usage is TRBV9 and J usage is TRBJ1-2; a possible D gene is TRBD1 (5 bases). Germline V gene data show CDR1 as SGDLS and CDR2 as YYNGEE. The CDR3 extends over 14 amino acids. V was cut by 2 bases and J by 0 bases, with 8 bases left in between. For the CDR3, the DNA is TGTGCCAGCAGCGTTCTGGGGCCTAACTATGGCTACACCTTC. Protein: CASSVLGPNYGYTF.

The chain uses TRBV7-9 and TRBJ1-5, with 8 bases lining up with TRBD1. V dropped 4 bases and J dropped 2; count of bases not matched to a gene: 7. This CDR3 spans 16 amino acids. Germline CDR1 is SEHNR and CDR2 is FQNEAQ (reference sequence). This CDR3 reads CASSSQGAKGNQPQHF. The DNA for the CDR3 is TGTGCCAGCAGCTCCCAGGGGGCCAAGGGCAATCAGCCCCAGCATTTT.

The rearrangement joins TRBV6-5 to TRBJ1-4; D is possibly TRBD1 (5 bases). Trimming shortened V by 4 bases and J by 7 bases, and 16 bases separated the two germline ends. The CDR3 runs 15 residues. CDR1 is MNHEY, CDR2 SVGAGI, per germline. Written as DNA, the CDR3 is TGTGCCAGCAGTTCCGCAGGGCGGCGGGGTGAAAAACTGTTTTTT. Encoded protein: CASSSAGRRGEKLFF.

The chain uses TRBV19 and TRBJ1-5, with 7 bases fitting TRBD1. CDR3 length equals 14 residues. V lost 4 bases and J lost 5; bases outside the gene matches: 5. CDR1 is LNHDA and CDR2 is SQIVND in the germline V gene (reference sequence). In nucleotides, the CDR3 is TGTGCCAGTAGTACGGGACAGCCTCATCAGCCCCAGCATTTT. Encoded protein: CASSTGQPHQPQHF.

V usage is TRBV30 and J usage is TRBJ2-7, with 9 bases identical to TRBD2. The germline gives CDR1 GTSNPN, CDR2 SVGIG (reference sequence). The CDR3 loop spans 14 amino acids. The V gene end was trimmed by 2 bases and the J gene end by 0 bases; junction bases not matched to a gene: 2. This chain's CDR3 is CAWSSGGSSYEQYF. CDR3 nucleotides: TGTGCCTGGAGTAGCGGGGGGTCCTCCTACGAGCAGTACTTC.

The chain employs TRBV11-2 and TRBJ2-6; tentatively, D is TRBD1 (5 bases). The germline V gene encodes CDR1 SGHAT and CDR2 FQNNGV. V was cut by 4 bases and J by 3 bases, with 13 bases left in between. The CDR3 has 16 amino acids. Here the CDR3 DNA reads TGTGCCAGCAGCTCATTTCAGGGTGGTGGGGCCAACGTCCTGACTTTC. Amino acid sequence: CASSSFQGGGANVLTF.

This chain connects TRBV18 to TRBJ2-4; 8 bases align to TRBD1. Germline values: CDR1 KGHSH, CDR2 LQKENI. Trimming removed 3 bases from V and 1 base from J; junction bases left unmatched: 8. The CDR3 covers 17 residues. CDR3 amino acids: CASSPYFQGAAKNIQYF. Written as DNA, the CDR3 is TGTGCCAGCTCACCTTACTTCCAGGGGGCTGCCAAAAACATTCAGTACTTC.

V is TRBV9 and J is TRBJ2-3; TRBD2 matches 7 bases. J gave up 3 bases and V 0 bases, and 4 bases lay outside the gene matches. Germline V gene sequence: CDR1 SGDLS, CDR2 YYNGEE. The CDR3 is 15 residues long. The CDR3 is CASSVEPGRTDTQYF. The CDR3 DNA reads TGTGCCAGCAGCGTAGAACCCGGGAGGACAGATACGCAGTATTTT.

The chain has TRBV18 and TRBJ1-1; 9 bases agree with TRBD1. Germline CDR1 reads KGHSH; CDR2 reads LQKENI. The CDR3 consists of 16 residues. J was trimmed by 4 bases and V by 6 bases; bases with no gene match: 12. As DNA, the CDR3 is TGTGCCAGCTCCGCAGGGACAGGGACATTGGGCACTGAAGCTTTCTTT. Its protein is CASSAGTGTLGTEAFF.

The V and J genes are TRBV7-2 and TRBJ2-7; TRBD1 matches 8 bases. The CDR3 contains 16 residues. CDR1 SGHTA and CDR2 FQGNSA come from the germline V gene. J was trimmed by 2 bases and V by 3 bases; bases with no gene match: 9. The CDR3 DNA follows: TGTGCCAGCAGCTTGGAGGGTGGACAGGGCCCCTACGAGCAGTACTTC. Amino acid sequence: CASSLEGGQGPYEQYF. The full variable domain, rest sourced from reference TRBV7-2 and TRBJ2-7, is GAGVSQSPSNKVTEKGKDVELRCDPISGHTALYWYRQSLGQGLEFLIYFQGNSAPDKSGLPSDRFSAERTGGSVSTLTIQRTQQEDSAVYLCASSLEGGQGPYEQYFGPGTRLTVT.

Comments on this clone: Different DNA sequences within this sample yield the same CDR3. The chain joins TRBV15 to TRBJ1-5; tentative D call: TRBD1 (5 bases). The CDR3 totals 15 residues. Germline-derived CDR1 and CDR2 are LNHNV and YYDKDF (reference sequence). Trimming pared 0 bases from V and 4 bases from J, leaving 10 bases between. The CDR3 DNA reads as TGTGCCACCAGCAGAGATCCCGGGGGGAATCAGCCCCAGCATTTT. Translated: CATSRDPGGNQPQHF. The complete variable domain, with remaining parts taken from reference TRBV15 and TRBJ1-5, reads DAMVIQNPRYQVTQFGKPVTLSCSQTLNHNVMYWYQQKSSQAPKLLFHYYDKDFNNEADTPDNFQSRRPNTSFCFLDIRSPGLGDTAMYLCATSRDPGGNQPQHFGDGTRLSIL.